Reported below is one T cell receptor (beta chain). The antigen is unknown. DNA loading was fixed at approximately 350 ng for all bulk PBMC samples. TCRdb's copy holds only in-frame clones and misses some; the assay was immunoSEQ multiplex PCR. Of about 5,600 clones listed, about four fifths are singletons. These data are taken from a study of blood T cell dynamics during melanoma immunotherapy. Study-wide context: Standard first-line treatment here was pembrolizumab or nivolumab plus ipilimumab in metastatic melanoma.

This CDR3 region has 13 residues. CDR1 is MDHEN and CDR2 is SYDVKM in the germline V gene. The V end lost 5 bases, the J end lost 7 bases, and 12 bases lay between the germline ends. This sample's time point: week 3, after first cycle of checkpoint inhibitor. Findings and limits, study-wide: Whether repertoire-driving clones were melanoma-specific could not be determined.

This specimen consisted of blood, obtained from a patient treated with checkpoint blockade. V usage is TRBV28 and J usage is TRBJ1-5, with no clear D. The source is a human donor with melanoma. Some clones in this sample may be carry-over from other donors' samples. The CDR3 bases are TGTGCCAGCAGTAATATCGGGTTCCAGCCCCAGCATTTT. Residues: CASSNIGFQPQHF.